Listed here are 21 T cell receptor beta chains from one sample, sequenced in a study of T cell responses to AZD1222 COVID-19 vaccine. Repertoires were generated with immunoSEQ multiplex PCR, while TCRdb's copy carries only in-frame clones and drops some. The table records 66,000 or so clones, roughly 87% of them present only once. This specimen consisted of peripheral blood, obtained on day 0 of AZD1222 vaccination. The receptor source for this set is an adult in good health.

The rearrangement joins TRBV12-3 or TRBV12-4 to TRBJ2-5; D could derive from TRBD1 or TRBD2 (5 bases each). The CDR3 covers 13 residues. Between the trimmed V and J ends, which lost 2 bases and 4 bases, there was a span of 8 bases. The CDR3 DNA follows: TGTGCCAGCAGTTTAACCGGGGCAGAGACCCAGTACTTC. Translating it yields CASSLTGAETQYF.

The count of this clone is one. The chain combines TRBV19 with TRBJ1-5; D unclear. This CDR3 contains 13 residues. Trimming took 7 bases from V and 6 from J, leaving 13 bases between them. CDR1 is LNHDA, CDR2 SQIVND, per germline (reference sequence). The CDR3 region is CASNPIRSQPQHF. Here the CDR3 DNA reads TGTGCCAGTAACCCAATTCGTAGTCAGCCCCAGCATTTT.

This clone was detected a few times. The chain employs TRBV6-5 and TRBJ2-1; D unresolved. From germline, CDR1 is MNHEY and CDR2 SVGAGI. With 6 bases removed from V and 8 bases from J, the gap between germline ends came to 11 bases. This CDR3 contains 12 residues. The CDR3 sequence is CASSRTDHEQFF. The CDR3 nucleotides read TGTGCCAGCAGCCGGACCGATCATGAGCAGTTCTTC.

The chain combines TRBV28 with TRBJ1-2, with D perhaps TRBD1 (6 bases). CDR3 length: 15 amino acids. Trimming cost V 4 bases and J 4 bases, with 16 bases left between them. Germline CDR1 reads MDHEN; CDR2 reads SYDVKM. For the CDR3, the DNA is TGTGCCAGCAGTTGGCCCCGACAGGCGGGCTATGGCTACACCTTC. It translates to CASSWPRQAGYGYTF.

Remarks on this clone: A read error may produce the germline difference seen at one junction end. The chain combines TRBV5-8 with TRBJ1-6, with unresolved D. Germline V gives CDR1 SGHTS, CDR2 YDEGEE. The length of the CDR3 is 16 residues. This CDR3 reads CASTLMGDGYNSPLHF. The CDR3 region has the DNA TGTGCCAGCACCTTGATGGGCGACGGATACAATTCACCCCTCCACTTT. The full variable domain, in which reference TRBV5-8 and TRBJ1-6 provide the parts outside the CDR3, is EAGVTQSPTHLIKTRGQQATLRCSPISGHTSVYWYQQALGLGLQFLLWYDEGEERNRGNFPPRFSGRQFPNYSSELNVNALELEDSALYLCASTLMGDGYNSPLHFGNGTRLTVT.

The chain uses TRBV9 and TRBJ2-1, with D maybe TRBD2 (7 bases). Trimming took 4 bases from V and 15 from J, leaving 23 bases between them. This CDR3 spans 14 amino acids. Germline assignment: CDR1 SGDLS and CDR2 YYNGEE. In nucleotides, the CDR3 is TGTGCCAGCAGCCCCCTGGGGGGGCCCTTTCACCGGTTCTTC. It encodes CASSPLGGPFHRFF.

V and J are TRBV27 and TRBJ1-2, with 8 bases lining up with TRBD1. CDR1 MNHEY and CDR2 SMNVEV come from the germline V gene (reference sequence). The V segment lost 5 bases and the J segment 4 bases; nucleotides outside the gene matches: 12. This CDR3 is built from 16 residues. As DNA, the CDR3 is TGTGCCAGCAGTCTCCAGGGCAGGGGGCGAAGCTATGGCTACACCTTC. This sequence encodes CASSLQGRGRSYGYTF.

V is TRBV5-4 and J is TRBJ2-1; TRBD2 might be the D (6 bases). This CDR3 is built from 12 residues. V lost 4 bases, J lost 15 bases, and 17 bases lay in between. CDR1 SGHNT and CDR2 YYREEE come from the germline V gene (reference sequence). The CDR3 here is CASSPQGLRAFF. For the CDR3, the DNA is TGTGCCAGCAGCCCCCAGGGACTGAGAGCGTTCTTC. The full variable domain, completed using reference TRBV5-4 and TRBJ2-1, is ETGVTQSPTHLIKTRGQQVTLRCSSQSGHNTVSWYQQALGQGPQFIFQYYREEENGRGNFPPRFSGLQFPNYSSELNVNALELDDSALYLCASSPQGLRAFFGPGTRLTVL.

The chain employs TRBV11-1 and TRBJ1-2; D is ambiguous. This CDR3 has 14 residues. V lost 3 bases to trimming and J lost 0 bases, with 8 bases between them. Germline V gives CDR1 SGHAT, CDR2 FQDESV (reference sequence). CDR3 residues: CASSLAVSNYGYTF. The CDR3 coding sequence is TGTGCCAGCAGCTTGGCGGTCTCTAACTATGGCTACACCTTC.

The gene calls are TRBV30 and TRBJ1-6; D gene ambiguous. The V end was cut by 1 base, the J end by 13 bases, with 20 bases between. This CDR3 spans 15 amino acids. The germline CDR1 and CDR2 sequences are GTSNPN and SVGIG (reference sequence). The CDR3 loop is CAWSGSGSGYQPLHF. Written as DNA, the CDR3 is TGTGCCTGGAGTGGGTCCGGGTCCGGATATCAGCCCCTCCACTTT.

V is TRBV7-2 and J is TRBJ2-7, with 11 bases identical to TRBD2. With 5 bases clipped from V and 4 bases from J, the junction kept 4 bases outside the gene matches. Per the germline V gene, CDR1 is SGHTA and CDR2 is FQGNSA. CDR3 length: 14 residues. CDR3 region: CASSPGLAVYEQYF. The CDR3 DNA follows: TGTGCCAGCAGCCCGGGACTAGCGGTTTACGAGCAGTACTTC.

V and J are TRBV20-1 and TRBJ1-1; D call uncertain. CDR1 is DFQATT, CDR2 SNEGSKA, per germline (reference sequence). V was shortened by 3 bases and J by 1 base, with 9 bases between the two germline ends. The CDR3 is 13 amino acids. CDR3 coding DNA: TGCAGTGCTAGTCTTCCGGCGAACACTGAAGCTTTCTTT. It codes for CSASLPANTEAFF.

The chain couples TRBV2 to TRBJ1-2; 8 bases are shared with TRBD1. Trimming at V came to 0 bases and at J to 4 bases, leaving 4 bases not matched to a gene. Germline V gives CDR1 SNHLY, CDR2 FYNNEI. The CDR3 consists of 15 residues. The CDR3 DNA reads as TGTGCCAGCAGTGAAGCGATGGGACAGGTCTATGGCTACACCTTC. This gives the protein CASSEAMGQVYGYTF.

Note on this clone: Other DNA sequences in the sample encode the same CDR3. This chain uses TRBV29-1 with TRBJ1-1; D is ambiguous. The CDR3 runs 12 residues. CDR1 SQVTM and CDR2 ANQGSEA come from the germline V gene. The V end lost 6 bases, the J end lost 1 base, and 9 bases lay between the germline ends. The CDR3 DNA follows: TGCAGCGTGGCCGCGACGAACACTGAAGCTTTCTTT. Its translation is CSVAATNTEAFF. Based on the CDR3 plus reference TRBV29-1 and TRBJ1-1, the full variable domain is SAVISQKPSRDICQRGTSLTIQCQVDSQVTMMFWYRQQPGQSLTLIATANQGSEATYESGFVIDKFPISRPNLTFSTLTVSNMSPEDSSIYLCSVAATNTEAFFGQGTRLTVV.

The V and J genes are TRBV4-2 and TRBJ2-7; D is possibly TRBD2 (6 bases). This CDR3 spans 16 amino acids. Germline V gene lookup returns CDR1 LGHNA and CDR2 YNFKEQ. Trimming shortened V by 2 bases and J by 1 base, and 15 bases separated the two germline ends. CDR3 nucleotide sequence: TGTGCCAGCAGCCAATCTGGACTTAGCGGTTCCTACGAGCAGTACTTC. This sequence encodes CASSQSGLSGSYEQYF.

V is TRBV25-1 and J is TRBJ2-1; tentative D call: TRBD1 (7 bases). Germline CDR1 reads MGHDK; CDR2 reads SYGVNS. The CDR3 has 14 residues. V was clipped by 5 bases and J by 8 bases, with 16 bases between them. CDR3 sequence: CASSRGRELDEQFF. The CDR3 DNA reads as TGTGCCAGCAGTAGGGGGCGGGAACTGGATGAGCAGTTCTTC. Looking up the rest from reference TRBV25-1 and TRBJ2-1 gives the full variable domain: EADIYQTPRYLVIGTGKKITLECSQTMGHDKMYWYQQDPGMELHLIHYSYGVNSTEKGDLSSESTVSRIRTEHFPLTLESARPSHTSQYLCASSRGRELDEQFFGPGTRLTVL.

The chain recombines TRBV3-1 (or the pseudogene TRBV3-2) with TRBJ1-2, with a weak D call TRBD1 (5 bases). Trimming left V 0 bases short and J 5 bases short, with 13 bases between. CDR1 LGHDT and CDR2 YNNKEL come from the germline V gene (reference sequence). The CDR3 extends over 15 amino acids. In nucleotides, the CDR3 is TGTGCCAGCAGCCAAGAGTCCAGGGTTGCTTATGGCTACACCTTC. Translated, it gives CASSQESRVAYGYTF.

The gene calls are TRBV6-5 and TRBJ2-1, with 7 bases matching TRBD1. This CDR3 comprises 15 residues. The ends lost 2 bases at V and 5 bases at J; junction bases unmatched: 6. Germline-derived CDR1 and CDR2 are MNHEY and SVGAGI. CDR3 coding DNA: TGTGCCAGCAGTTACGGGGGACAGTATAACAATGAGCAGTTCTTC. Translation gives CASSYGGQYNNEQFF.

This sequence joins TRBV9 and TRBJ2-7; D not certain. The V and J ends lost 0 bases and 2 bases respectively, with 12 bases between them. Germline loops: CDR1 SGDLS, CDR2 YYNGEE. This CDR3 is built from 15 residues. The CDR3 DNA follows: TGTGCCAGCAGCGTAGGACACCAGGCAGCCTACGAGCAGTACTTC. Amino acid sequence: CASSVGHQAAYEQYF.

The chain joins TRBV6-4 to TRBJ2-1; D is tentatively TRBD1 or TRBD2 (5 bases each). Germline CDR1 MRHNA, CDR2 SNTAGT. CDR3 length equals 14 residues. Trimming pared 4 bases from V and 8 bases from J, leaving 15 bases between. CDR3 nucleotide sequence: TGTGCCAGCAGTGGAGAAGGGGTCGGGGATGAGCAGTTCTTC. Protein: CASSGEGVGDEQFF.

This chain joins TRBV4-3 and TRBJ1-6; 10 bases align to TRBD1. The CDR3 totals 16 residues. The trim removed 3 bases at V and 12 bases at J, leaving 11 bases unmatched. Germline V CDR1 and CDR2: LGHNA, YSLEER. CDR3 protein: CASSQTEGTGEEPLHF. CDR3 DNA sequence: TGCGCCAGCAGCCAGACCGAGGGGACAGGGGAGGAACCCCTCCACTTT.